The entry below gives a single TCR beta chain sequence along with its context. The data were taken from a study of preoperative IRX-2 immunotherapy in early breast cancer. Treatment meaning: preoperative locoregional IRX-2 cytokine immunotherapy. Patients received preoperative, locoregional IRX-2 cytokine immunotherapy in a phase Ib study. Libraries were prepared by immunoSEQ multiplex PCR; TCRdb keeps only in-frame clonotypes and omits some of them. The table includes approximately 27,000 clones, roughly four fifths detected once. Trimming pared 3 bases from V and 5 bases from J, leaving 13 bases between. CDR3 length: 14 amino acids. CDR1 and CDR2 (germline): KGHSH, LQKENI.

The sequence was collected from a human donor with breast cancer. The rearrangement uses TRBV18 and TRBJ1-2; weak D call: TRBD1 (5 bases). This material consisted of lymph node tissue, taken after IRX-2 immunotherapy. As DNA, the CDR3 is TGTGCCAGCTCACCTGTTGACAGTACATATGGCTACACCTTC. Translation: CASSPVDSTYGYTF.